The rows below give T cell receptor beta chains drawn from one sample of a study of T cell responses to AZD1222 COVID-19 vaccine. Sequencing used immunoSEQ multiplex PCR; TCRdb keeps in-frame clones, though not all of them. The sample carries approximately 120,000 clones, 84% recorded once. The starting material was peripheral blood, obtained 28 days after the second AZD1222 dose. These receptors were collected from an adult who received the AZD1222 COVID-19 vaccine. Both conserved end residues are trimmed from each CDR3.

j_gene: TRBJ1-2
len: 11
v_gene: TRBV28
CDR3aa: ASSRQTNYGYT

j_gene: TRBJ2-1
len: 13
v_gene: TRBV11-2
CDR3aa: ASSRTSGGADEQF

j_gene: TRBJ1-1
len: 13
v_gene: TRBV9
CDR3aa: ASGGVGGIYTEAF

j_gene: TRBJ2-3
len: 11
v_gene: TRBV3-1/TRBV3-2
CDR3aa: ASSSRLVDTQY

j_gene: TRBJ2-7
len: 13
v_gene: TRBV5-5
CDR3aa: ASSLSGTTLHEQY

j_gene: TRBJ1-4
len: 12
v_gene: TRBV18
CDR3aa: ASSLQGGNEKLF

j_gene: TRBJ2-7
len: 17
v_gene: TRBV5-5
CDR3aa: ASSLVFVLGLQGSYEQY

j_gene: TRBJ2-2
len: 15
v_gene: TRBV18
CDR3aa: ASSPFRDGPNTGELF

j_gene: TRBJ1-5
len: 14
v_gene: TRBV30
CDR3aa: AWSGRGGTKNQPQH

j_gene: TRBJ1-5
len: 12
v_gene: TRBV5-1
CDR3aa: ASSSSLGDQPQH

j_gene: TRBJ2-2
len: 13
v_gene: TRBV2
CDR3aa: ASTPGRPNTGELF